The rows below give T cell receptor beta chains drawn from one sample of a study of cytomegalovirus exposure and HLA in healthy donors. Data came from immunoSEQ multiplex PCR; TCRdb stores just in-frame clones and leaves some out. The data show 100,000 to 150,000 clones, with 74% seen just once and 7.3% held by the top ten. Specimen: PBMCs. These receptor sequences come from a male donor in good health and CMV-seronegative. CDR3s include the opening cysteine and the closing phenylalanine or tryptophan. Each record gives: J gene, V gene, clone size, D gene, CDR3 protein, CDR3 DNA. The D gene is left open where the match is weak. Not all rows give a size; the values are once, few, many and, for expanded clones, a class.

>TRBJ2-7|TRBV28|-|-
CASSPPGDPYEQYF
TGTGCCAGCAGCCCCCCAGGGGACCCCTACGAGCAGTACTTC
>TRBJ2-3|TRBV7-9|once|-
CASSLAGGTDTQYF
TGTGCCAGCAGCCTTGCAGGGGGCACAGATACGCAGTATTTT
>TRBJ2-2|TRBV28|-|TRBD1
CASSLDRAPNTGELFF
TGTGCCAGCAGTTTAGACAGGGCTCCGAACACCGGGGAGCTGTTTTTT
>TRBJ1-2|TRBV4-2|-|TRBD1
CASSQGTGGGYTF
TGTGCCAGCAGCCAAGGAACAGGGGGTGGCTACACCTTC
>TRBJ1-5|TRBV28|once|-
CASRRAGGNQPQHF
TGTGCCAGCAGGAGGGCAGGAGGGAATCAGCCCCAGCATTTT
>TRBJ2-7|TRBV5-1|-|-
CASSFAMGGYEQYF
TGCGCCAGCAGCTTCGCTATGGGGGGCTACGAGCAGTACTTC
>TRBJ2-1|TRBV15|-|TRBD2
CATSRVGSGARGSTYNEQFF
TGTGCCACCAGCAGAGTAGGTAGCGGGGCCCGCGGTAGCACCTACAATGAGCAGTTCTTC
>TRBJ2-5|TRBV5-6|-|TRBD2
CASSLERRGGQETQYF
TGTGCCAGCAGCTTGGAGAGGCGGGGAGGGCAAGAGACCCAGTACTTC
>TRBJ2-7|TRBV21-1|few|-
CASSKVNLFSYEQYF
TGTGCCAGCAGCAAAGTGAACCTATTCTCCTACGAGCAGTACTTC
>TRBJ2-2|TRBV4-1|-|TRBD1
CASSQWTGTTGELFF
TGCGCCAGCAGCCAGTGGACAGGGACGACCGGGGAGCTGTTTTTT
>TRBJ2-3|TRBV9|-|TRBD1
CASNLGTGGVNTQYF
TGTGCCAGCAATCTCGGAACAGGGGGCGTGAATACGCAGTATTTT
>TRBJ1-1|TRBV5-1|-|-
CASSLDRVGGTEAFF
TGCGCCAGCAGCTTGGATAGGGTGGGGGGCACTGAAGCTTTCTTT
>TRBJ1-5|TRBV7-9|-|TRBD1
CASSTTGNQPQHF
TGTGCCAGCAGCACGACAGGGAATCAGCCCCAGCATTTT
>TRBJ2-2|TRBV27|-|TRBD1
CASSLGWGQANTGELFF
TGTGCCAGCAGTTTAGGGTGGGGACAGGCGAACACCGGGGAGCTGTTTTTT
>TRBJ2-2|TRBV2|-|-
CASRIGGANTGELFF
TGTGCCAGCAGGATAGGAGGAGCGAACACCGGGGAGCTGTTTTTT
>TRBJ2-1|TRBV5-1|-|TRBD2
CASSLGLAGGRTYNEQFF
TGCGCCAGCAGCTTGGGGCTAGCGGGGGGCCGGACCTACAATGAGCAGTTCTTC
>TRBJ1-1|TRBV11-2|-|TRBD1
CASSLRQGMNTEAFF
TGTGCCAGCAGCTTACGACAGGGGATGAACACTGAAGCTTTCTTT
>TRBJ1-1|TRBV11-1|-|TRBD1
CASSLSGGPNTEAFF
TGTGCCAGCAGCTTGTCAGGGGGACCGAACACTGAAGCTTTCTTT
>TRBJ2-7|TRBV28|-|TRBD2
CASVLAGPSYEQYF
TGTGCCAGCGTCTTAGCGGGGCCCTCCTACGAGCAGTACTTC
>TRBJ2-1|TRBV6-1|-|-
CASSEATGGESYNEQFF
TGTGCCAGCAGTGAAGCCACCGGGGGTGAATCCTACAATGAGCAGTTCTTC
>TRBJ2-6|TRBV7-3|few|-
CASSLGGPRTGANVLTF
TGTGCCAGCAGCTTAGGAGGCCCCCGAACGGGGGCCAACGTCCTGACTTTC
>TRBJ1-1|TRBV5-1|-|-
CASSPLDSLNTEAFF
TGCGCCAGCAGCCCCCTGGACAGCCTGAACACTGAAGCTTTCTTT
>TRBJ2-1|TRBV4-1|-|TRBD2
CASSLLLAGGNEQFF
TGCGCCAGCAGCCTCCTTCTAGCGGGGGGTAATGAGCAGTTCTTC
>TRBJ2-1|TRBV7-2|few|TRBD2
CASSLRGTNRYNEQFF
TGTGCCAGCAGCCTACGAGGGACTAATCGATACAATGAGCAGTTCTTC
>TRBJ1-6|TRBV6-5|-|TRBD1
CASSYSYGQDSPLHF
TGTGCCAGCAGTTACTCGTACGGACAGGATTCACCCCTCCACTTT
>TRBJ2-5|TRBV7-9|-|TRBD2
CASSPELAGGLETQYF
TGTGCCAGCAGCCCGGAACTAGCGGGGGGGCTGGAGACCCAGTACTTC
>TRBJ1-5|TRBV7-2|-|TRBD1
CASSVDRGNQPQHF
TGTGCCAGCAGCGTCGACAGGGGCAATCAGCCCCAGCATTTT
>TRBJ2-3|TRBV21-1|-|-
CASSNTRTGAPGTDTQYF
TGTGCCAGCAGCAATACTCGGACAGGGGCCCCTGGCACAGATACGCAGTATTTT
>TRBJ2-7|TRBV4-3|-|-
CASSQNTGKGYEQYF
TGCGCCAGCAGCCAAAACACAGGGAAGGGCTACGAGCAGTACTTC
>TRBJ1-1|TRBV11-2|-|TRBD1
CASSRTGASEAFF
TGTGCCAGCAGCAGGACAGGGGCGTCTGAAGCTTTCTTT
>TRBJ2-3|TRBV4-3|-|TRBD2
CASSQDAGTSGMYTQYF
TGCGCCAGCAGCCAAGACGCGGGGACTAGCGGGATGTATACGCAGTATTTT
>TRBJ2-4|TRBV7-9|-|-
CASSLDYIQYF
TGTGCCAGCAGCTTAGACTATATTCAGTACTTC
>TRBJ1-1|TRBV10-2|-|TRBD1
CASSGQGATEAFF
TGCGCCAGCAGCGGACAGGGGGCCACTGAAGCTTTCTTT
>TRBJ1-1|TRBV7-9|-|TRBD1
CASSFAQGAGLTEAFF
TGTGCCAGCAGCTTCGCACAGGGGGCGGGGTTAACTGAAGCTTTCTTT